A single sample is the source of the 22 T cell receptor beta chains below, sequenced in a study of regulatory T cells in long-lasting Graves disease. Building of the TCR beta libraries involved iRepertoire HTBI primers and Arm-PCR of CDR3 regions. TCRdb fed the multiplex PCR reads into MiXCR, producing one record per CDR3 protein. Of roughly 400,000 distinct CDR3 sequences detected, about 15% appear once; the ten largest clones hold about 8.2%. As to time point: newly diagnosed GD, antithyroid drugs for less than 3 months. Construction of the TCR library relied on RNA isolated from PBMCs. The sample was also reused in another study, on T cells in Graves' hyperthyroidism and ophthalmopathy.

The input for sequencing was peripheral blood mononuclear cells (PBMCs), taken at new diagnosis, from a patient treated with antithyroid drugs. All receptors derive from a woman aged 40-49 years with Graves disease.

Only a few counts were recorded for this clonotype. This chain links TRBV13 with TRBJ2-2; TRBD2 is a possible D gene (5 bases). With 5 bases removed from V and 4 bases from J, the gap between germline ends came to 14 bases. Looked up from germline, CDR1 is PRHDT and CDR2 is FYEKMQ (reference sequence). There are 15 residues in the CDR3. The CDR3: CASSNTSFFTGELFF. DNA of the CDR3: TGTGCCAGCAGCAACACTAGTTTCTTCACCGGGGAGCTGTTTTTT.

The chain has TRBV27 and TRBJ2-3, with D tentatively TRBD1 or TRBD2 (5 bases each). V was cut by 5 bases and J by 1 base, with 10 bases left in between. CDR1 and CDR2 from the germline V gene are MNHEY and SMNVEV (reference sequence). The CDR3 contains 14 residues. The CDR3 region is CASSGRDGTDTQYF. The CDR3 DNA follows: TGTGCCAGCAGTGGCCGGGACGGCACAGATACGCAGTATTTT.

This clonotype has at least ten counts. The chain carries TRBV5-6 and TRBJ1-5; D is ambiguous. Germline CDR1 and CDR2: SGHDT and YYEEEE. The CDR3 sequence is 16 residues long. The V and J ends lost 1 base and 5 bases respectively, with 16 bases between them. CDR3 sequence reads: CASSLWVARPHQPQHF. For the CDR3, the DNA is TGTGCCAGCAGCTTGTGGGTCGCCCGGCCCCATCAGCCCCAGCATTTT.

CDR3 in amino acids: CSAHPGTSGSKETQYF. DNA of the CDR3: TGCAGTGCCCATCCCGGGACTAGCGGCTCCAAAGAGACCCAGTACTTC. The chain recombines TRBV20-1 with TRBJ2-5, with 11 bases identical to TRBD2. CDR3 length equals 16 residues. Germline V gene lookup returns CDR1 DFQATT and CDR2 SNEGSKA (reference sequence). V lost 6 bases and J lost 3; bases outside the gene matches: 12.

This clonotype was seen repeatedly, ten times or more. The chain uses TRBV20-1 and TRBJ2-2; D uncertain. From germline, CDR1 is DFQATT and CDR2 SNEGSKA (reference sequence). The V gene lost 0 bases and the J gene lost 6 bases, with 5 bases spanning the gap. This CDR3 has 12 residues. CDR3 DNA sequence: TGCAGTGCTAGAGACGGGCCCGGGGAGCTGTTTTTT. It encodes CSARDGPGELFF.

In regard to this clonotype: A much larger clone is a single base away; this may be a read error. This sequence joins TRBV7-8 and TRBJ2-5, with D unclear. There are 13 residues in the CDR3. Germline V gives CDR1 SGHVS, CDR2 FQNEAQ. Written as DNA, the CDR3 is TGTGCCAGCAACTTAGCCGAAAGAGGGACCCAGTACTTC. Protein sequence: CASNLAERGTQYF.

This chain uses TRBV4-2 with TRBJ2-7; D ambiguous. Looked up from germline, CDR1 is LGHNA and CDR2 is YNFKEQ. The CDR3 loop spans 13 amino acids. Deletions cut 2 bases from V and 4 bases from J, with 9 bases between. The DNA of the CDR3 is TGTGCCAGCAGCCAAAACCAAAATTACGAGCAGTACTTC. Translating it yields CASSQNQNYEQYF.

This clonotype was found a few times. This chain links TRBV7-6 with TRBJ2-1, with 9 bases identical to TRBD2. Looked up from germline, CDR1 is SGHVS and CDR2 is FNYEAQ. The V gene end was trimmed by 4 bases and the J gene end by 8 bases; junction bases not matched to a gene: 12. This CDR3 is 16 amino acids long. The CDR3 DNA sequence: TGTGCCAGCAGCTGGGGGGATGGCGGGAGGGTTTATGAGCAGTTCTTC. Residues: CASSWGDGGRVYEQFF.

This clonotype showed up just a few times. The chain recombines TRBV30 with TRBJ2-5; either TRBD1 or TRBD2 may fit D (5 bases each). Germline loops: CDR1 GTSNPN, CDR2 SVGIG (reference sequence). The CDR3 extends over 13 amino acids. The germline V and J ends were trimmed by 4 bases and 7 bases, with 16 bases remaining between them. In DNA form, the CDR3 reads TGTGCCTGGAACTTGCAGGGAGTGGGGACCCAGTACTTC. As protein: CAWNLQGVGTQYF. The variable domain in full, completed from reference TRBV30 and TRBJ2-5, reads SQTIHQWPATLVQPVGSPLSLECTVEGTSNPNLYWYRQAAGRGLQLLFYSVGIGQISSEVPQNLSASRPQDRQFILSSKKLLLSDSGFYLCAWNLQGVGTQYFGPGTRLLVL.

Points on this clonotype: This is likely an artifact of a read error, given a far larger clone one base away. The rearrangement uses TRBV11-3 and TRBJ2-7, with 8 bases aligning to TRBD2. J lost 7 bases, V lost 1 base, and 12 bases had no gene match. Germline V gives CDR1 SGHNT, CDR2 YENEEA. The CDR3 is made up of 16 amino acids. CDR3 sequence (DNA): TGTGCCAGCAGCTTAGTAAGCGGGAGCCCCTACAATGAGCAGTACTTC. Translation gives CASSLVSGSPYNEQYF.

The chain carries TRBV7-9 and TRBJ1-1; D gene uncertain. The germline gives CDR1 SEHNR, CDR2 FQNEAQ (reference sequence). The length of the CDR3 is 12 residues. V was clipped by 5 bases and J by 8 bases, with 12 bases between them. The CDR3 loop is CASSLAGQEAFF. In DNA form, the CDR3 reads TGTGCCAGCAGCCTCGCCGGGCAGGAAGCTTTCTTT. Drawing the rest from reference TRBV7-9 and TRBJ1-1, the complete variable domain is DTGVSQNPRHKITKRGQNVTFRCDPISEHNRLYWYRQTLGQGPEFLTYFQNEAQLEKSRLLSDRFSAERPKGSFSTLEIQRTEQGDSAMYLCASSLAGQEAFFGQGTRLTVV.

This clonotype occurred a few times. The V and J genes are TRBV27 and TRBJ2-3, with TRBD2 matching over 7 bases. CDR1 is MNHEY and CDR2 is SMNVEV in the germline V gene (reference sequence). CDR3 length equals 17 residues. V dropped 2 bases and J dropped 0; count of bases not matched to a gene: 8. The CDR3 nucleotides are TGTGCCAGCAGTTTACGAACTAGCGTTGCTAGCACAGATACGCAGTATTTT. As protein: CASSLRTSVASTDTQYF.

The sample holds a few counts of this clonotype. The chain has TRBV6-2 or TRBV6-3 and TRBJ1-1; D remains unclear. Germline lookup yields CDR1 MNHEY and CDR2 SVGEGT. With 5 bases removed from V and 0 bases from J, the gap between germline ends came to 13 bases. This CDR3 region has 15 residues. CDR3 region: CASSHNPPLNTEAFF. The CDR3 nucleotides read TGTGCCAGCAGTCACAACCCTCCCCTGAACACTGAAGCTTTCTTT.

This clonotype was detected ten times or more. The gene calls are TRBV5-1 and TRBJ1-1; D possibly corresponds to TRBD1 (5 bases). Trimming took 4 bases from V and 3 from J, leaving 19 bases between them. CDR3 size: 16 residues. CDR1 and CDR2 (germline): SGHRS, YFSETQ. CDR3 nucleotides: TGCGCCAGCAGCCCACGGTATGGGGCGTTTGACACTGAAGCTTTCTTT. It specifies CASSPRYGAFDTEAFF.

This clonotype was seen just once. The junction differs from germline at one of its ends, possibly a read error. The chain employs TRBV24-1 and TRBJ2-3, with TRBD2 matching over 9 bases. Germline loops: CDR1 KGHDR, CDR2 SFDVKD. The CDR3 is 15 residues long. The CDR3 is CATSDFSGSTDTRYF. The CDR3 bases are TGTGCCACCAGTGATTTTAGCGGGAGTACAGATACGCGGTATTTT.

The V call is TRBV5-5, the J call TRBJ1-6; tentative D call: TRBD1 (5 bases). The CDR3 sequence is 15 residues long. Germline CDR1 and CDR2: SGHKS and YYEKEE (reference sequence). Trimming took off 0 bases at V and 8 bases at J, with 12 bases between the two ends. This CDR3 is CASSLDRWGDSPLHF. The DNA of the CDR3 is TGTGCCAGCAGCTTGGACCGATGGGGGGATTCACCCCTCCACTTT.

This sequence joins TRBV20-1 and TRBJ2-4; TRBD1 is a possible D gene (6 bases). The V gene lost 3 bases and the J gene lost 1 base, with 19 bases spanning the gap. The CDR3 has 17 amino acids. The germline gives CDR1 DFQATT, CDR2 SNEGSKA (reference sequence). The CDR3 region has the DNA TGCAGTGCTAGGTGGACAGTCCCAAGGGAGGCCAAAAACATTCAGTACTTC. This translates into CSARWTVPREAKNIQYF.

The chain joins TRBV7-9 to TRBJ1-2; TRBD1 matches 7 bases. The ends lost 0 bases at V and 7 bases at J; junction bases unmatched: 2. This CDR3 contains 13 residues. CDR1 is SEHNR, CDR2 FQNEAQ, per germline (reference sequence). DNA of the CDR3: TGTGCCAGCAGCTTAGCAGGGGGCGCTGGCTACACCTTC. It codes for CASSLAGGAGYTF.

This clonotype showed up many times. This chain links TRBV28 with TRBJ2-1, with TRBD2 identical over 7 bases. Trimming took 5 bases from V and 7 from J; bases not matched to a gene: 14. The CDR3 has 16 residues. In germline, CDR1 is MDHEN, CDR2 SYDVKM. The CDR3 reads CASSRLGLGWMNEQFF. CDR3 nucleotide sequence: TGTGCCAGCAGTCGGTTAGGACTAGGGTGGATGAATGAGCAGTTCTTC. Using reference TRBV28 and TRBJ2-1 for the parts outside the CDR3, the full variable domain is DVKVTQSSRYLVKRTGEKVFLECVQDMDHENMFWYRQDPGLGLRLIYFSYDVKMKEKGDIPEGYSVSREKKERFSLILESASTNQTSMYLCASSRLGLGWMNEQFFGPGTRLTVL.

This clonotype was observed at least ten times. The rearrangement links TRBV18 to TRBJ2-2; a possible D gene is TRBD1 (5 bases). The germline V gene encodes CDR1 KGHSH and CDR2 LQKENI. The germline V and J ends were trimmed by 2 bases and 6 bases, with 13 bases remaining between them. The CDR3 has 15 amino acids. The CDR3 coding sequence is TGTGCCAGCTCACCAAGGGGCTACCGGGCCGGGGAGCTGTTTTTT. It encodes CASSPRGYRAGELFF.

A note on this clonotype: A much larger clone is a single base away; this may be a read error. V and J are TRBV18 and TRBJ2-7; TRBD2 matches 7 bases. This CDR3 is 14 amino acids long. Germline-derived CDR1 and CDR2 are KGHSH and LQKENI. The trim removed 9 bases at V and 0 bases at J, leaving 8 bases unmatched. CDR3 coding DNA: TGTGCCAGGTCTACTAGCGCTATCTCCTACGAGCAGTACTTC. Protein sequence: CARSTSAISYEQYF.

This clonotype was seen repeatedly, ten times or more. V usage is TRBV28 and J usage is TRBJ1-2; D not resolved. V shed 3 bases and J shed 3 bases, with 11 bases lying between them. Germline values: CDR1 MDHEN, CDR2 SYDVKM. This CDR3 spans 14 amino acids. The CDR3 region is CASSFFFSDYGYTF. The CDR3 DNA follows: TGTGCCAGCAGTTTTTTTTTTTCAGACTATGGCTACACCTTC.